These T cell receptor beta chains were read from a single sample in a study of blood T cell repertoires in COVID-19. Profiling relied on immunoSEQ multiplex PCR, and the TCRdb table lists in-frame clones only, not all of them. The data hold around 94,000 clones, with approximately 86% observed a single time. Specimen: peripheral blood. These receptor sequences come from a man between 45 and 60 years old with active or convalescent COVID-19. The CDR3 runs from the conserved cysteine through the conserved F or W. A D gene is named only where the DNA matches it firmly. Size is omitted from some rows. Given values are once, few, many or a class for expanded clones.

clone size	D gene	J gene	V gene	CDR3 protein	CDR3 DNA
-	-	TRBJ2-3	TRBV30	CAWSVERADTQYF	TGTGCCTGGAGTGTCGAGCGGGCAGATACGCAGTATTTT
-	-	TRBJ2-6	TRBV9	CASSQAGGANVLTF	TGTGCCAGCAGCCAGGCGGGAGGGGCCAACGTCCTGACTTTC
-	TRBD1	TRBJ1-6	TRBV6-5	CASTRTGGNSPLHF	TGTGCCAGCACCAGGACAGGGGGCAATTCACCCCTCCACTTT
-	TRBD1	TRBJ1-2	TRBV10-3	CAISESDRYYGYTF	TGTGCCATCAGTGAGTCGGACAGGTACTATGGCTACACCTTC
-	TRBD2	TRBJ2-5	TRBV5-4	CASSPDVGGSKTQYF	TGTGCCAGCAGCCCGGATGTGGGAGGGTCAAAGACCCAGTACTTC
-	-	TRBJ1-6	TRBV10-3	CAIGTNRDTSSYNSPLHF	TGTGCCATCGGGACTAACCGGGACACCTCCTCCTATAATTCACCCCTCCACTTT
once	TRBD2	TRBJ2-4	TRBV9	CASSPGLAGGTKNIQYF	TGTGCCAGCAGCCCCGGACTAGCGGGAGGTACCAAAAACATTCAGTACTTC
-	TRBD1	TRBJ1-2	TRBV12-3/TRBV12-4	CASSPGQGYGYTF	TGTGCCAGCAGTCCGGGACAGGGATATGGCTACACCTTC
-	TRBD2	TRBJ2-3	TRBV11-2	CASTELAGVITQYF	TGTGCCAGCACCGAACTAGCGGGGGTGATAACGCAGTATTTT
-	TRBD1	TRBJ2-7	TRBV28	CASSSTGTGLTYEQYF	TGTGCCAGCAGTTCCACCGGGACAGGGTTAACCTACGAGCAGTACTTC
-	-	TRBJ2-3	TRBV24-1	CATSDAKTASTDTQYF	TGTGCCACCAGTGATGCAAAGACAGCTAGCACAGATACGCAGTATTTT
-	-	TRBJ2-2	TRBV6-1	CASSDPGSTGELFF	TGTGCCAGCAGTGACCCGGGATCAACCGGGGAGCTGTTTTTT
once	-	TRBJ1-2	TRBV28	CASSVPIGGVDYGYTF	TGTGCCAGCAGTGTACCCATTGGGGGGGTGGACTATGGCTACACCTTC
-	TRBD1	TRBJ2-1	TRBV27	CASRFGTGGPGGNEQFF	TGTGCCAGCAGATTCGGGACAGGGGGCCCGGGCGGCAATGAGCAGTTCTTC
-	TRBD1	TRBJ1-1	TRBV18	CASSLRTGGEGTEAFF	TGTGCCAGCTCACTTAGGACAGGGGGCGAGGGCACTGAAGCTTTCTTT
-	TRBD1	TRBJ1-2	TRBV19	CASSLLTGGGGYTF	TGTGCCAGTAGTCTCCTGACAGGGGGAGGTGGCTACACCTTC
once	-	TRBJ1-6	TRBV28	CASSSTGSSYNSPLHF	TGTGCCAGCAGTTCGACAGGTAGCTCCTATAATTCACCCCTCCACTTT
few	TRBD1	TRBJ2-1	TRBV2	CASSDWDSATANNEQFF	TGTGCCAGCAGTGATTGGGACAGCGCTACCGCTAACAATGAGCAGTTCTTC
-	-	TRBJ2-3	TRBV14	CASSQDRDFNTQYF	TGTGCCAGCAGCCAAGATCGAGATTTTAATACGCAGTATTTT
-	TRBD2	TRBJ2-1	TRBV2	CASSGLARPLYLF	TGTGCCAGCAGCGGACTAGCGAGGCCACTTTACCTCTTC
-	-	TRBJ2-3	TRBV2	CASSEQDTESDTQYF	TGTGCCAGCAGTGAACAGGACACGGAATCAGATACGCAGTATTTT
-	-	TRBJ1-5	TRBV9	CASSVDRREQPQHF	TGTGCCAGCAGCGTAGACAGGCGAGAGCAGCCCCAGCATTTT
-	-	TRBJ1-3	TRBV4-2	CASSRELADSGNTIYF	TGTGCCAGCAGCCGCGAGTTGGCGGACTCTGGAAACACCATATATTTT
-	-	TRBJ1-3	TRBV7-6	CASSLVAGIISGNTIYF	TGTGCCAGCAGCTTAGTGGCAGGCATAATCTCTGGAAACACCATATATTTT
once	-	TRBJ2-3	TRBV18	CASSPRRGGQFQKTDTQYF	TGTGCCAGCTCACCTCGCCGTGGGGGCCAATTTCAGAAGACAGATACGCAGTATTTT
-	TRBD2	TRBJ2-5	TRBV7-8	CASTLMRGGGTSQETQYF	TGTGCCAGCACCCTAATGCGGGGCGGGGGGACATCCCAAGAGACCCAGTACTTC
-	TRBD1	TRBJ2-5	TRBV6-6	CASSSGTGRETQYF	TGTGCCAGCAGCTCCGGGACAGGGCGTGAGACCCAGTACTTC
-	-	TRBJ1-2	TRBV10-3	CAISESPGYGYTF	TGTGCCATCAGTGAGTCTCCGGGTTATGGCTACACCTTC
-	-	TRBJ2-5	TRBV3-1/TRBV3-2	CASSQASQGKTQYF	TGTGCCAGCAGCCAAGCTTCCCAGGGGAAGACCCAGTACTTC
once	-	TRBJ1-2	TRBV19	CASSIGRLYGYTF	TGTGCCAGTAGTATTGGCAGGCTTTATGGCTACACCTTC
few	-	TRBJ1-1	TRBV7-9	CASSLQGPYTEAFF	TGTGCCAGCAGCCTACAGGGCCCATACACTGAAGCTTTCTTT
few	-	TRBJ2-2	TRBV11-2	CASTQSGGWNTGELFF	TGTGCCAGCACCCAAAGTGGGGGGTGGAACACCGGGGAGCTGTTTTTT
-	-	TRBJ1-4	TRBV19	CASSYTKSGISEKLFF	TGTGCCAGTAGTTACACCAAGTCCGGGATCAGTGAAAAACTGTTTTTT
-	TRBD1	TRBJ1-3	TRBV2	CASSERTGAGVGVGNTIYF	TGTGCCAGCAGTGAAAGGACAGGGGCCGGGGTCGGGGTTGGAAACACCATATATTTT
-	-	TRBJ2-5	TRBV30	CAWGEPGLETQYF	TGTGCCTGGGGGGAACCAGGGTTAGAGACCCAGTACTTC
once	TRBD2	TRBJ2-1	TRBV19	CASSIPTQLAGGWYNEQFF	TGTGCCAGTAGTATCCCCACCCAACTAGCGGGGGGGTGGTACAATGAGCAGTTCTTC
-	-	TRBJ2-2	TRBV3-1/TRBV3-2	CASSPPFRGSTGELFF	TGTGCCAGCAGCCCTCCTTTCCGGGGGAGCACCGGGGAGCTGTTTTTT
-	-	TRBJ2-2	TRBV21-1	CASSKVGGPRRTGELFF	TGTGCCAGCAGCAAAGTTGGCGGTCCCCGAAGAACCGGGGAGCTGTTTTTT
-	TRBD1	TRBJ1-6	TRBV10-3	CAISESGQGNSPLHF	TGTGCCATCAGTGAGTCGGGACAGGGGAACTCACCCCTCCACTTT
-	TRBD1	TRBJ1-5	TRBV5-1	CASSRTGDQPQHF	TGCGCCAGCAGCCGGACAGGGGATCAGCCCCAGCATTTT
-	-	TRBJ1-4	TRBV5-1	CASRGATNEKLFF	TGCGCCTCCCGGGGGGCCACTAATGAAAAACTGTTTTTT
-	TRBD1	TRBJ2-6	TRBV18	CASSPQGGSSSGANVLTF	TGTGCCAGCTCCCCGCAAGGGGGCTCCAGCTCTGGGGCCAACGTCCTGACTTTC
once	TRBD2	TRBJ2-5	TRBV28	CASSLPAGGETQYF	TGTGCCAGCAGTTTACCAGCGGGGGGAGAGACCCAGTACTTC
once	-	TRBJ2-7	TRBV19	CASSIGQGPGSYEQYF	TGTGCCAGTAGTATAGGGCAGGGCCCCGGCTCCTACGAGCAGTACTTC
-	-	TRBJ1-4	TRBV28	CASSSGQTYEKLFF	TGTGCCAGCAGTTCGGGACAAACCTATGAAAAACTGTTTTTT
-	TRBD1	TRBJ1-2	TRBV6-2/TRBV6-3	CASSGRQGLGYTF	TGTGCCAGCAGCGGGCGACAGGGTCTGGGCTACACCTTC
-	-	TRBJ2-1	TRBV20-1	CSVDEQFF	TGCAGTGTCGATGAGCAGTTCTTC
-	-	TRBJ1-5	TRBV10-1	CASSQGPNQPQHF	TGCGCCAGCTCACAGGGACCCAATCAGCCCCAGCATTTT
-	TRBD2	TRBJ2-3	TRBV10-2	CASSESLAGGASTDTQYF	TGCGCCAGCAGTGAGTCCCTAGCGGGGGGGGCTTCCACAGATACGCAGTATTTT
-	-	TRBJ1-3	TRBV5-8	CASLQGSGNTIYF	TGTGCCAGCTTACAGGGATCTGGAAACACCATATATTTT
-	TRBD1	TRBJ2-6	TRBV3-1/TRBV3-2	CASMDRGGGANVLTF	TGTGCCAGCATGGACAGGGGAGGTGGGGCCAACGTCCTGACTTTC
-	TRBD1	TRBJ1-2	TRBV30	CARTGGGSYGYTF	TGTGCTCGGACAGGGGGAGGTAGCTATGGCTACACCTTC
-	-	TRBJ1-3	TRBV6-5	CASTPDSFSGNTIYF	TGTGCCAGCACCCCGGACTCATTCTCTGGAAACACCATATATTTT
-	-	TRBJ1-5	TRBV28	CASSSGEVRNQPQHF	TGTGCCAGCAGTTCGGGAGAGGTAAGGAATCAGCCCCAGCATTTT
once	TRBD1	TRBJ2-1	TRBV7-9	CASSSTGTALFGEQFF	TGTGCCAGCAGCTCAACCGGGACAGCTTTGTTCGGTGAGCAGTTCTTC
once	-	TRBJ1-6	TRBV7-9	CASSPRDSPLHF	TGTGCCAGCAGCCCCAGGGATTCACCCCTCCACTTT